These T cell receptor beta chains were read from a single sample in a study of early T cells in non-severe SARS-CoV-2 infection. TCRdb re-derived calls from the 5' RACE reads in MiXCR, one entry per CDR3 protein. The sample has 75,000 to 90,000 distinct CDR3 sequences, 6% to 7% seen once. The sequencing sample was made of whole blood. Every receptor here comes from an adult who was a healthcare worker with PCR-confirmed SARS-CoV-2 infection or an uninfected control (not recorded which). Both conserved end residues are part of each CDR3. D genes are given only for firm matches. Part of the rows lack a size; the others show once, few, many or a class for expanded clones.

j_gene,v_gene,d_gene,abundance,CDR3nt,CDR3aa
TRBJ2-1,TRBV6-6,.,.,TGTGCCAGCAGCTACAGTTCTCGGAATGAGCAGTTCTTC,CASSYSSRNEQFF
TRBJ2-1,TRBV5-6,.,.,TGTGCCAGCAGCTTTTCCCCAGAAACCTACAATGAGCAGTTCTTC,CASSFSPETYNEQFF
TRBJ2-7,TRBV27,.,many,TGTGCCAGCAGTCCGGACAGAAACTACGAGCAGTACTTC,CASSPDRNYEQYF
TRBJ1-2,TRBV6-5,.,many,TGTGCCAGCTCACCGGGAGCCGACTATGGCTACACCTTC,CASSPGADYGYTF
TRBJ1-1,TRBV12-3/TRBV12-4,.,many,TGTGCCAGCAGTTTTGGCGACAGCCGAATTGAAGCTTTCTTT,CASSFGDSRIEAFF
TRBJ2-1,TRBV4-3,TRBD1,few,TGCGCCAGCAGCCAAGAAGGGACAGGGGGTTACAATGAGCAGTTCTTC,CASSQEGTGGYNEQFF
TRBJ1-1,TRBV20-1,TRBD1,many,TGCAGTGCTAGAGAGGGACAGGGGGGTCCTGAAGCTTTCTTT,CSAREGQGGPEAFF
TRBJ2-5,TRBV29-1,TRBD1,many,TGCAGCGTTGAACCGACAGGGTGGGAGACCCAGTACTTC,CSVEPTGWETQYF
TRBJ1-1,TRBV7-9,.,many,TGTGCCAGCAGCTTAGTCGGAGGGAGTGAAGCTTTCTTT,CASSLVGGSEAFF
TRBJ1-2,TRBV28,.,many,TGTGCCAGCAGTTTTGGAGGCGAACCGTATGGCTACACCTTC,CASSFGGEPYGYTF
TRBJ1-2,TRBV7-9,.,.,TGTGCCAGCAGCTTAGCGTGGGGCGATGGCTACACCTTC,CASSLAWGDGYTF
TRBJ1-1,TRBV5-1,TRBD1,few,TGCGCCAGCAGCCGACAGGGGACGGGCACTGAAGCTTTCTTT,CASSRQGTGTEAFF
TRBJ2-5,TRBV20-1,.,.,TGCAGTGCTAGTCAGCAAGAGACCCAGTACTTC,CSASQQETQYF
TRBJ2-7,TRBV27,.,.,TGTGCCAGCAGTTTAACCCCTAAGGGCCGCCCGTATGGCGAGCAGTACTTC,CASSLTPKGRPYGEQYF
TRBJ1-2,TRBV20-1,.,.,TGCAGTGCTAGAGATGTAGAGCTGGGCTACACCTTC,CSARDVELGYTF
TRBJ1-4,TRBV6-6,.,many,TGTGCCAGCAGTTACTCGGAAAAACTGTTTTTT,CASSYSEKLFF
TRBJ2-5,TRBV20-1,.,many,TGCAGTGCTACCAAAACGCAAGAGACCCAGTACTTC,CSATKTQETQYF
TRBJ2-3,TRBV11-2,TRBD2,.,TGTGCCAGCAGCTCCACCATAGCGGGGCACACAGATACGCAGTATTTT,CASSSTIAGHTDTQYF
TRBJ2-7,TRBV11-2,.,many,TGTGCCAGCAGTAACCTGGACAAGACCACTTCCTACGAGCAGTACTTC,CASSNLDKTTSYEQYF
TRBJ1-6,TRBV15,.,many,TGTGCCACCAGCAAGGTTAAGGGTTCACCCCTCCACTTT,CATSKVKGSPLHF
TRBJ1-6,TRBV20-1,TRBD1,few,TGCAGTGCTAGAGAAATGGGACAGGGGGCTTCACCCCTCCACTTT,CSAREMGQGASPLHF
TRBJ1-2,TRBV19,.,.,TGTGCCAGTACCGGGACCCGGGACTATGGCTACACCTTC,CASTGTRDYGYTF
TRBJ2-1,TRBV6-5,TRBD2,.,TGTGCCAGCAGTCACGGACTAGCGGGAGGCAGCTGGAATGAGCAGTTCTTC,CASSHGLAGGSWNEQFF
TRBJ1-5,TRBV7-2,.,many,TGTGCCAGCAGCTTAAACAGCTTATCAACCTATAGCAATCAGCCCCAGCATTTT,CASSLNSLSTYSNQPQHF
TRBJ1-4,TRBV7-9,TRBD1,few,TGTGCCAGCAGACCGGGACAGGGGAATGAAAAACTGTTTTTT,CASRPGQGNEKLFF
TRBJ1-1,TRBV7-2,.,many,TGTGCCAGCAGATCAGGGTACGCGAACACTGAAGCTTTCTTT,CASRSGYANTEAFF
TRBJ2-7,TRBV29-1,TRBD2,few,TGCAGCGTTGAATTGGCAGCGGGACACGAGCAGTACTTC,CSVELAAGHEQYF
TRBJ2-7,TRBV7-2,TRBD1,many,TGTGCCAGCACCTCGACAGGGCACTACGAGCAGTACTTC,CASTSTGHYEQYF
TRBJ2-5,TRBV11-2,.,many,TGTGCCAGCAGGACAGGAACTGCCTGGGAGACCCAGTACTTC,CASRTGTAWETQYF
TRBJ2-7,TRBV29-1,.,.,TGCAGCGTAGAGGTCTACGGGGACGAGCAGTACTTC,CSVEVYGDEQYF
TRBJ1-6,TRBV5-6,.,many,TGTGCCAGCAGCTTGGTTCCAGCGCCTGGTTCACCCCTCCACTTT,CASSLVPAPGSPLHF